The clone carrying this TCR beta chain was counted between two and nine times. The data were taken from a study of blood T cells in healthy people across ages. Using a J-beta primer mix together with a sample-barcoded 5' primer, a second PCR was run for about 7 to 12 cycles. TCRdb fed the 5' RACE reads into MiXCR, producing one record per CDR3 protein. Here the sample spans roughly 1,100,000 distinct CDR3 sequences, 25% being singletons. This sample was shared with a second study, whose subject was T cells of mothers and their children.

The TCR comes from a girl aged 2-15 years in good health. The sequencing sample was made of blood.

CDR3 DNA: TGTGCCAGCAGCTTAGCCTTCACAGGGGTCTACAATGAGCAGTTCTTC. This sequence encodes CASSLAFTGVYNEQFF. This chain uses TRBV11-2 with TRBJ2-1, with TRBD1 matching 7 bases. After removal of 1 base from V and 3 bases from J, the junction contained 6 bases not matched to a gene. The CDR3 runs to 16 residues. CDR1 and CDR2 (germline): SGHAT, FQNNGV.